These 14 T cell receptor beta chains share one sample of origin, sequenced in a study of STAT3 mutations in large granular lymphocyte leukemia. Data came from immunoSEQ multiplex PCR; TCRdb stores just in-frame clones and leaves some out. The sample consists of 15,000 to 17,000 clones, about 93% of them appearing once. General study findings and limits: In T-cell large granular lymphocyte leukemia, about half of patients showed multiple immunodominant subclonotypes.

What these receptors recognize is not known. The sample consisted of peripheral blood mononuclear cells. The receptors derive from a woman aged 45-60 years with T-cell large granular lymphocyte leukemia. Some clones in this sample may be carry-over from other donors' samples.

The rearrangement joins TRBV18 to TRBJ2-5; 7 bases match TRBD1. The V segment lost 7 bases and the J segment 3 bases; nucleotides outside the gene matches: 5. CDR3 length: 13 amino acids. Germline V gene sequence: CDR1 KGHSH, CDR2 LQKENI. The CDR3 loop reads CASCWQGEETQYF. CDR3 in DNA: TGTGCCAGCTGTTGGCAGGGGGAAGAGACCCAGTACTTC.

The J gene is TRBJ1-1, the V gene TRBV28; no firm D call. Germline V gene data show CDR1 as MDHEN and CDR2 as SYDVKM. V dropped 6 bases and J dropped 5 bases, with 7 bases sitting between them. The CDR3 runs 11 residues. The CDR3 loop reads CASRSMTEAFF. The CDR3 region has the DNA TGTGCCAGCAGATCGATGACTGAAGCTTTCTTT.

This chain connects TRBV30 to TRBJ2-7; D gene unclear. CDR1 GTSNPN and CDR2 SVGIG come from the germline V gene (reference sequence). CDR3 length equals 11 residues. V was cut by 0 bases and J by 4 bases, with 4 bases left in between. CDR3 DNA sequence: TGTGCCTGGAGTGTTTTATACGAGCAGTACTTC. This gives the protein CAWSVLYEQYF. Together with reference TRBV30 and TRBJ2-7, the CDR3 gives the full variable domain: SQTIHQWPATLVQPVGSPLSLECTVEGTSNPNLYWYRQAAGRGLQLLFYSVGIGQISSEVPQNLSASRPQDRQFILSSKKLLLSDSGFYLCAWSVLYEQYFGPGTRLTVT.

The chain combines TRBV6-4 with TRBJ2-3; 9 bases agree with TRBD2. V shed 11 bases and J 2 bases; nucleotides not matched to a gene: 8. Germline loops: CDR1 MRHNA, CDR2 SNTAGT. The CDR3 is 14 residues long. CDR3 protein: CASKTSGNTDTQYF. Here the CDR3 DNA reads TGTGCCTCCAAGACTAGCGGAAACACAGATACGCAGTATTTT.

This chain links TRBV18 with TRBJ1-5; 7 bases line up with TRBD1. Germline CDR1 KGHSH, CDR2 LQKENI. The CDR3 spans 17 residues. Trimming removed 1 base from V and 6 bases from J; junction bases left unmatched: 12. The chain's CDR3 is CASSPRREGANRQPQHF. CDR3 bases: TGTGCCAGCTCACCACGTCGTGAGGGGGCGAATCGTCAGCCCCAGCATTTT.

CDR3 region: CASSVGSTEAFF. CDR3 in DNA: TGTGCCAGCAGTGTTGGGAGCACTGAAGCTTTCTTT. The rearrangement joins TRBV25-1 to TRBJ1-1; D not resolved. Germline lookup yields CDR1 MGHDK and CDR2 SYGVNS. The CDR3 sequence is 12 residues long. The V gene lost 4 bases and the J gene lost 4 bases, with 7 bases spanning the gap. The variable domain in full, completed from reference TRBV25-1 and TRBJ1-1, reads EADIYQTPRYLVIGTGKKITLECSQTMGHDKMYWYQQDPGMELHLIHYSYGVNSTEKGDLSSESTVSRIRTEHFPLTLESARPSHTSQYLCASSVGSTEAFFGQGTRLTVV.

This clone appeared once. The chain carries TRBV5-1 and TRBJ2-3; 8 bases match TRBD2. Germline CDR1 and CDR2: SGHRS and YFSETQ. The CDR3 sequence is 14 residues long. Germline trimming cut 5 bases from V and 4 bases from J; bases unmatched to any gene: 6. CDR3 sequence (DNA): TGCGCCAGCAGGGAAAGCGGGAGCCCAGATACGCAGTATTTT. Its protein product is CASRESGSPDTQYF.

V usage is TRBV5-6 and J usage is TRBJ2-7; TRBD1 aligns across 10 bases. J was trimmed by 0 bases and V by 0 bases; bases with no gene match: 6. Germline CDR1 and CDR2: SGHDT and YYEEEE. The CDR3 spans 17 residues. CDR3 protein: CASSLARDRGSSYEQYF. The CDR3 region has the DNA TGTGCCAGCAGCTTGGCCCGGGACAGGGGAAGCTCCTACGAGCAGTACTTC.

The CDR3 sequence: CASGLVAGNQPQHF. The CDR3 DNA sequence: TGTGCTAGTGGTTTGGTAGCTGGCAATCAGCCCCAGCATTTT. The V call is TRBV12-5, the J call TRBJ1-5; D ambiguous. Between the trimmed V and J ends, which lost 0 bases and 2 bases, there was a span of 5 bases. The CDR3 consists of 14 residues. Germline V gene lookup returns CDR1 LGHNT and CDR2 FRNRAP. The variable domain in full, completed from reference TRBV12-5 and TRBJ1-5, reads DARVTQTPRHKVTEMGQEVTMRCQPILGHNTVFWYRQTMMQGLELLAYFRNRAPLDDSGMPKDRFSAEMPDATLATLKIQPSEPRDSAVYFCASGLVAGNQPQHFGDGTRLSIL.

V and J are TRBV30 and TRBJ1-2, with 8 positions matching TRBD1. The CDR3 has 13 amino acids. The junction had 5 bases not matched to a gene; V was cut back by 2 bases and J by 6 bases. Germline V CDR1 and CDR2: GTSNPN, SVGIG (reference sequence). CDR3 sequence: CAWSSQTGDGYTF. DNA for the CDR3: TGTGCCTGGAGTTCGCAGACAGGGGATGGCTACACCTTC.

This chain joins TRBV7-2 and TRBJ2-5, with D perhaps TRBD2 (5 bases). Germline CDR1 SGHTA, CDR2 FQGNSA. V was shortened by 1 base and J by 6 bases, with 15 bases between the two germline ends. CDR3 size: 15 residues. CDR3 region: CASSLEYRGKKTQYF. The CDR3 DNA reads TGTGCCAGCAGCTTAGAGTATCGGGGTAAAAAGACCCAGTACTTC.

V gene TRBV7-9 combines with J gene TRBJ2-5; 15 positions match TRBD2. Germline trimming cut 5 bases from V and 5 bases from J; bases unmatched to any gene: 6. Germline loops: CDR1 SEHNR, CDR2 FQNEAQ (reference sequence). The CDR3 sequence is 16 residues long. The CDR3 sequence is CASSLGLAGGPETQYF. As DNA, the CDR3 is TGTGCCAGCAGCCTTGGACTAGCGGGAGGGCCTGAGACCCAGTACTTC.

This clone was seen just once. The chain recombines TRBV9 with TRBJ2-5; D unclear. V dropped 3 bases and J dropped 5 bases, with 17 bases sitting between them. The length of the CDR3 is 15 residues. Germline CDR1 is SGDLS and CDR2 is YYNGEE. The CDR3 here is CASSADDLSWETQYF. CDR3 nucleotide sequence: TGTGCCAGCAGCGCCGACGACCTAAGTTGGGAGACCCAGTACTTC. Together with reference TRBV9 and TRBJ2-5, the CDR3 gives the full variable domain: DSGVTQTPKHLITATGQRVTLRCSPRSGDLSVYWYQQSLDQGLQFLIQYYNGEERAKGNILERFSAQQFPDLHSELNLSSLELGDSALYFCASSADDLSWETQYFGPGTRLLVL.

The chain recombines TRBV6-1 with TRBJ2-7; 10 positions match TRBD1. This CDR3 region has 15 residues. Germline values: CDR1 MNHNS, CDR2 SASEGT. V shed 3 bases and J 7 bases; nucleotides not matched to a gene: 9. CDR3 residues: CASSEEGTGDHEQYF. CDR3 DNA: TGTGCCAGCAGTGAGGAGGGGACAGGGGATCATGAGCAGTACTTC.